Reported below is one T cell receptor beta chain. CDR3 length equals 16 residues. The germline V gene encodes CDR1 SGHVS and CDR2 FQNEAQ. Trimming cost V 6 bases and J 3 bases; bases outside gene matches: 9. The data were produced by immunoSEQ multiplex PCR, yet TCRdb's version contains in-frame clones alone and is incomplete. The sample includes more than 200,000 clones, over 75% of them seen just once. The participants were between roughly 18 and 89 years old and came from some 25 US areas. Donors were grouped by their self-reported clinical history. Donors in Cohort 3 counted as recovered after two negative PCRs, clearance, or symptom resolution. This sample stems from a study of blood T cell repertoires in COVID-19. Study overall: Sources were T cells, B-cell-depleted T cells, or PBMCs; the material itself was cDNA or gDNA.

The clonotype was recovered from a man aged 35 to 55 who had recovered from COVID-19. The sample consisted of PBMCs or T cells enriched from blood (not recorded which). The chain combines TRBV7-8 with TRBJ2-7; 12 bases line up with TRBD2. The CDR3 sequence: CASSPLAGGPYYEQYF. CDR3 nucleotide sequence: TGTGCCAGCAGTCCTCTAGCGGGAGGGCCATACTACGAGCAGTACTTC.